The clone carrying this T cell receptor (beta chain) showed up many times. Its specificity is unknown. This sample stems from a study of T cells in Graves' hyperthyroidism and ophthalmopathy. RNA transcripts provided the source from which TCR beta CDR3 regions were amplified. A set of HTBI primers served as the primers for a first-round RT-PCR of the TCR CDR3. TCRdb itself ran the multiplex PCR reads through MiXCR, one entry per CDR3 protein. The repertoire holds almost 600,000 distinct CDR3 sequences, with 35% to 55% as singletons. Trimming pared 5 bases from V and 0 bases from J, leaving 11 bases between. The CDR3 consists of 14 residues. From germline, CDR1 is SGHTA and CDR2 FQGTGA. The study's findings and limits: Most expanded thyroid clonotypes above 0.001 also appeared in blood.

The chain links TRBV7-3 to TRBJ2-7; D possibly corresponds to TRBD2 (5 bases). Sequencing used peripheral blood or thyroid tissue (not recorded which). The clonotype comes from a woman younger than 30 with Graves' hyperthyroidism. Here the CDR3 reads CASSTSGVSYEQYF. In DNA form, the CDR3 reads TGTGCCAGCAGCACCTCCGGGGTCTCCTACGAGCAGTACTTC.